The present entry profiles one TCR beta chain with its context. These data come from a study of CD8 T cells in Susac syndrome. TCR beta was sequenced from blood CD8+ and CD4+ T cells. Treatment-naive patients with stable or active relapsing-remitting disease were the multiple sclerosis controls. CD8+ and CD4+ T cells were negatively isolated; TEMRA cells were FACS-enriched. Reverse transcription of roughly 0.5 to 1 ug RNA used random hexamers. By means of immunoSEQ multiplex PCR, TCR beta CDR3 spanning 54 Vbeta and 13 Jbeta underwent amplification. TCRdb reprocessed the immunoSEQ multiplex PCR reads with MiXCR, giving one entry per CDR3 protein. The sample includes around 190,000 distinct CDR3 sequences, about 95% of them seen just once. What was sequenced was CD8+ T cells from PBMCs. This clonotype originated in a human donor with multiple sclerosis.

CDR3 residues: CASSEYNREHEQYF. CDR3 coding DNA: TGTGCCAGCAGTGAATATAACAGGGAACACGAGCAGTACTTC. The chain has TRBV25-1 and TRBJ2-7, with a weak D call TRBD1 (6 bases). V lost 0 bases and J 5 bases, leaving 11 bases between the germline ends. Looked up from germline, CDR1 is MGHDK and CDR2 is SYGVNS. The CDR3 is 14 amino acids.